The 12 T cell receptor beta chains below were found in one sample sequenced in a study of T cells in Graves' hyperthyroidism and ophthalmopathy. The CDR3 regions of TCR beta were amplified from RNA transcripts. HTBI primers were the set used in a first-round RT-PCR of the TCR CDR3. TCRdb reprocessed the multiplex PCR reads via MiXCR and lists one record per CDR3 protein. The sample holds about 700,000 distinct CDR3 sequences, nearly 45% seen once. Sequenced sample: peripheral blood or thyroid tissue (not recorded which). These receptors were obtained from an adult man with Graves' disease, either hyperthyroidism or ophthalmopathy (not recorded which).

The V gene is TRBV7-2, the J gene TRBJ1-2; 8 positions agree with TRBD1. Germline lookup yields CDR1 SGHTA and CDR2 FQGNSA. Trimming removed 6 bases from V and 7 bases from J; junction bases left unmatched: 7. CDR3 size: 13 residues. This CDR3 reads CASRSGGAFGYTF. The CDR3 DNA follows: TGTGCCAGCAGATCAGGGGGCGCATTTGGCTACACCTTC.

This clonotype was recorded at least ten times. J is TRBJ2-5 and V is TRBV24-1; no clear D gene. The germline V and J ends were trimmed by 0 bases and 6 bases, with 1 base remaining between them. The CDR3 runs to 11 residues. Germline lookup yields CDR1 KGHDR and CDR2 SFDVKD. This CDR3 reads CATSDLKTQYF. The CDR3 DNA sequence: TGTGCCACCAGTGATTTGAAGACCCAGTACTTC.

The chain has TRBV7-8 and TRBJ1-6, with unresolved D. Trimming cost V 11 bases and J 0 bases, with 17 bases left between them. This CDR3 region has 16 residues. Germline loops: CDR1 SGHVS, CDR2 FQNEAQ. DNA for the CDR3: TGTGCCTGGAGTGTGGCGGGGAGCTCCTATAATTCACCCCTCCACTTT. This sequence encodes CAWSVAGSSYNSPLHF.

The rearrangement uses TRBV7-9 and TRBJ2-7; D is possibly TRBD1 or TRBD2 (6 bases each). CDR3 length equals 16 residues. The ends were cut back, 2 bases at V and 7 bases at J, with 21 bases in the middle. CDR1 is SEHNR, CDR2 FQNEAQ, per germline (reference sequence). The CDR3 loop is CASSLNRGLAPREQYF. The CDR3, as DNA: TGTGCCAGCAGCTTAAATCGGGGGCTCGCCCCTAGGGAGCAGTACTTC.

As regards this clonotype: One base away lies a much larger clone, so this may be a sequencing read error. The chain uses TRBV9 and TRBJ1-2, with D maybe TRBD1 (6 bases). The CDR3 is made up of 15 amino acids. CDR1 is SGDLS, CDR2 YYNGEE, per germline. CDR3 residues: CASSVGDRNNYGCTF. CDR3 coding DNA: TGTGCCAGCAGCGTAGGCGACAGGAATAACTATGGCTGCACCTTC.

This clonotype has ten or more counts. V and J are TRBV2 and TRBJ1-4; D might be TRBD1 (5 bases). Germline V gene data show CDR1 as SNHLY and CDR2 as FYNNEI. Trimming removed 8 bases at V and 0 bases at J, with 10 bases between. CDR3 size: 14 residues. The CDR3 DNA reads TGTGCCAGCCGGGACCTCTCAACTAATGAAAAACTGTTTTTT. Translated, it gives CASRDLSTNEKLFF.

The CDR3 DNA reads TGTGCCAGCAGTTCGACCCTCTTACAGTCCCAGCATTTT. Translated, it gives CASSSTLLQSQHF. This sequence joins TRBV12-3 or TRBV12-4 and TRBJ1-5; no definite D call. CDR3 size: 13 residues. The germline V and J ends were trimmed by 4 bases and 11 bases, with 15 bases remaining between them.

The V gene is TRBV7-9, the J gene TRBJ2-7; D gene uncertain. Trimming stripped 5 bases from V and 0 bases from J, with 11 bases between. Germline V gene sequence: CDR1 SEHNR, CDR2 FQNEAQ (reference sequence). This CDR3 spans 14 amino acids. The CDR3 DNA reads as TGTGCCAGCAGCCAAGAGGACGGCTCCTACGAGCAGTACTTC. This encodes CASSQEDGSYEQYF.

The chain recombines TRBV18 with TRBJ2-7; 10 bases align to TRBD1. Germline V lookup: CDR1 KGHSH, CDR2 LQKENI. J was trimmed by 5 bases and V by 1 base; bases with no gene match: 8. The CDR3 sequence is 16 residues long. The CDR3 here is CASSPRLGTGAHEQYF. The CDR3 nucleotides are TGTGCCAGCTCACCACGTTTGGGGACAGGGGCCCACGAGCAGTACTTC.

This clonotype has only a few counts. The CDR3 sequence is CASSPGTGDNYGYTF. CDR3 bases: TGTGCCAGTAGTCCCGGGACAGGGGATAACTATGGCTACACCTTC. The chain employs TRBV7-2 and TRBJ1-2; 10 nucleotides match TRBD1. Germline V gene lookup returns CDR1 SGHTA and CDR2 FQGNSA. This CDR3 spans 15 amino acids. J was trimmed by 1 base and V by 9 bases; bases with no gene match: 8. Complete variable domain (other parts from reference TRBV7-2 and TRBJ1-2): GAGVSQSPSNKVTEKGKDVELRCDPISGHTALYWYRQSLGQGLEFLIYFQGNSAPDKSGLPSDRFSAERTGGSVSTLTIQRTQQEDSAVYLCASSPGTGDNYGYTFGSGTRLTVV.

At least ten counts were recorded for this clonotype. V usage is TRBV24-1 and J usage is TRBJ1-5; the D is unclear. CDR3 length: 14 amino acids. V lost 5 bases to trimming and J lost 2 bases, with 9 bases between them. CDR1 is KGHDR and CDR2 is SFDVKD in the germline V gene. CDR3 nucleotides: TGTGCCACCAGTGGACAAGGTCGCAATCAGCCCCAGCATTTT. Translation: CATSGQGRNQPQHF.

The chain joins TRBV12-3 or TRBV12-4 to TRBJ2-3; the match to TRBD2 covers 7 bases. Trimming removed 1 base from V and 3 bases from J; junction bases left unmatched: 4. CDR3 length: 15 residues. The CDR3 sequence is CASSLGGGGTDTQYF. DNA of the CDR3: TGTGCCAGCAGTTTAGGCGGGGGAGGAACAGATACGCAGTATTTT.